The 19 T cell receptor beta chains reported below all come from one sample, sequenced in a study of OX40 agonist ivuxolimab in advanced cancers. The library was generated by the immunoSEQ multiplex PCR assay. TCRdb re-hosts the immuneACCESS table, in-frame sequences only. Its copies lack some clones; in the studies checked, an unresolved V gene accounts for under half of them, and the cause for the rest is not known. Counted in this sample were about 67,000 clones; 80% to 95% of them appeared once. The ten largest clones represent less than 2.5% of the sample. This material consisted of CD4+ or CD8+ T cells sorted from blood, taken in a trial of the OX40 agonist ivuxolimab. These TCRs come from an adult with an advanced solid tumor such as melanoma, head and neck, liver or kidney cancer.

This rearrangement joins TRBV6-1 to TRBJ1-5; no reliable D call. V was pared by 6 bases and J by 4 bases, with 7 bases between. This CDR3 is built from 12 residues. The germline CDR1 and CDR2 sequences are MNHNS and SASEGT. CDR3 loop: CASSEWNQPQHF. CDR3 coding DNA: TGTGCCAGCAGCGAATGGAATCAGCCCCAGCATTTT.

The rearrangement links TRBV11-2 to TRBJ1-1; D is unresolved. The ends were cut back, 5 bases at V and 0 bases at J, with 13 bases in the middle. This CDR3 spans 15 amino acids. Germline loops: CDR1 SGHAT, CDR2 FQNNGV. CDR3 in amino acids: CASSRMATVNTEAFF. The CDR3 nucleotides read TGTGCCAGCAGCCGAATGGCCACCGTGAACACTGAAGCTTTCTTT.

A single count supports this clone. The chain carries TRBV6-4 and TRBJ2-2; D perhaps matches TRBD2 (5 bases). Germline CDR1 is MRHNA and CDR2 is SNTAGT. The V and J ends lost 2 bases and 3 bases respectively, with 16 bases between them. The CDR3 extends over 17 amino acids. The CDR3 DNA reads as TGTGCCAGCAGTGACCCCTTGGGCCCCGGGGACACCGGGGAGCTGTTTTTT. Residues: CASSDPLGPGDTGELFF.

The sample holds one count of this clone. The chain employs TRBV5-1 and TRBJ1-1, with a possible D match to TRBD1 (5 bases). The V gene's germline CDR1 is SGHRS and CDR2 YFSETQ. The CDR3 has 15 amino acids. The V end lost 2 bases, the J end lost 4 bases, and 15 bases lay between the germline ends. CDR3 in amino acids: CASSFSGLGGTEAFF. The DNA of the CDR3 is TGCGCCAGCAGCTTTTCGGGGCTTGGGGGCACTGAAGCTTTCTTT.

The J gene is TRBJ2-1, the V gene TRBV7-2; 10 bases fit TRBD2. V lost 4 bases and J lost 5; bases outside the gene matches: 5. This CDR3 is 15 amino acids long. CDR1 is SGHTA and CDR2 is FQGNSA in the germline V gene. The CDR3 nucleotides read TGTGCCAGCAGCTACTGGACTAGCGGCCACAATGAGCAGTTCTTC. This translates into CASSYWTSGHNEQFF.

The genes are TRBV7-2 and TRBJ2-5; tentatively, D is TRBD1 (5 bases). V was shortened by 1 base and J by 3 bases, with 9 bases between the two germline ends. Germline V lookup: CDR1 SGHTA, CDR2 FQGNSA. The CDR3 covers 14 residues. CDR3 coding DNA: TGTGCCAGCAGCTTAGGGGCAGGGAAAGAGACCCAGTACTTC. Translated: CASSLGAGKETQYF. Full variable domain (outside the CDR3, taken from reference TRBV7-2 and TRBJ2-5): GAGVSQSPSNKVTEKGKDVELRCDPISGHTALYWYRQSLGQGLEFLIYFQGNSAPDKSGLPSDRFSAERTGGSVSTLTIQRTQQEDSAVYLCASSLGAGKETQYFGPGTRLLVL.

The chain uses TRBV11-3 and TRBJ1-1; D gene uncertain. From germline, CDR1 is SGHNT and CDR2 YENEEA. The CDR3 is 13 amino acids. The ends were cut back, 3 bases at V and 5 bases at J, with 10 bases in the middle. The CDR3 nucleotides are TGTGCCAGCAGCTTTACCCGGGTAACTGAAGCTTTCTTT. Translation gives CASSFTRVTEAFF.

This clone came up once. V and J are TRBV10-1 and TRBJ2-3; D is undetermined. Trimming took 6 bases from V and 1 from J, leaving 11 bases between them. Germline assignment: CDR1 WNHNN and CDR2 SYGVQD (reference sequence). CDR3 length: 14 amino acids. CDR3 in DNA: TGCGCCAGCAGCCCGAGCGCTGGCACAGATACGCAGTATTTT. This codes for CASSPSAGTDTQYF.

Only one count was recorded for this clone. The rearrangement joins TRBV19 to TRBJ1-1; D is undetermined. Trimming removed 3 bases from V and 3 bases from J, with 20 bases in between. The CDR3 has 17 amino acids. Germline CDR1 reads LNHDA; CDR2 reads SQIVND (reference sequence). The CDR3 nucleotides read TGTGCCAGTAGTATTTCGGTAGGGTGGGAAACGGACACTGAAGCTTTCTTT. This sequence encodes CASSISVGWETDTEAFF.

This clone was picked up one time. The chain couples TRBV7-2 to TRBJ1-2; D gene ambiguous. Germline CDR1 SGHTA, CDR2 FQGNSA. V gave up 5 bases and J gave up 1 base, with 17 bases separating them. The CDR3 is 16 amino acids. CDR3 DNA: TGTGCCAGCAGCCCGGAGTGGTGGGGTGATAACTATGGCTACACCTTC. Protein product: CASSPEWWGDNYGYTF. The whole variable domain, remainder taken from reference TRBV7-2 and TRBJ1-2, is GAGVSQSPSNKVTEKGKDVELRCDPISGHTALYWYRQSLGQGLEFLIYFQGNSAPDKSGLPSDRFSAERTGGSVSTLTIQRTQQEDSAVYLCASSPEWWGDNYGYTFGSGTRLTVV.

This clone was seen just once. The V call is TRBV6-5, the J call TRBJ2-7; 8 bases agree with TRBD1. This CDR3 contains 15 residues. Germline CDR1 reads MNHEY; CDR2 reads SVGAGI. J was trimmed by 4 bases and V by 6 bases; bases with no gene match: 11. The CDR3 nucleotides read TGTGCCAGCAGGGTGCGGACAGGGTTGGAGTACGAGCAGTACTTC. Protein: CASRVRTGLEYEQYF.

This rearrangement joins TRBV5-1 to TRBJ2-2, with D possibly TRBD2 on 5 matching bases. The CDR3 has 15 amino acids. Trimming took off 6 bases at V and 4 bases at J, with 16 bases between the two ends. The V gene's germline CDR1 is SGHRS and CDR2 YFSETQ. For the CDR3, the DNA is TGCGCCAGCAACTCCCTGGGAGCCGGCACCGGGGAGCTGTTTTTT. The encoded protein is CASNSLGAGTGELFF.

This clone has just one count. J is TRBJ2-7 and V is TRBV15, with D perhaps matching TRBD2 (7 bases). Germline assignment: CDR1 LNHNV and CDR2 YYDKDF (reference sequence). Trimming removed 9 bases at V and 6 bases at J, with 18 bases between. This CDR3 contains 13 residues. This chain's CDR3 is CATRGPSLGEQYF. CDR3 coding DNA: TGTGCCACGCGGGGGCCTAGTTTGGGCGAGCAGTACTTC.

This sequence joins TRBV23-1 and TRBJ1-5; D call uncertain. TRBV23-1 is treated as an ORF (open reading frame) with a function not yet certain. This CDR3 contains 12 residues. With 2 bases removed from V and 6 bases from J, the gap between germline ends came to 5 bases. The DNA of the CDR3 is TGCGCCAGCAGTCAAGTGTTTCAGCCCCAGCATTTT. Translating gives CASSQVFQPQHF.

This CDR3 reads CASSVPAGLASEQFF. The DNA for the CDR3 is TGCGCCAGCAGCGTTCCCGCCGGACTAGCTTCTGAGCAGTTCTTC. The V gene is TRBV5-1, the J gene TRBJ2-1; 8 bases map to TRBD2. The J segment lost 9 bases and the V segment lost 4 bases, leaving 12 bases of the junction unmatched. This CDR3 region has 15 residues. Looked up from germline, CDR1 is SGHRS and CDR2 is YFSETQ.

This chain uses TRBV4-2 with TRBJ2-2; no clear D. The V end was cut by 0 bases, the J end by 4 bases, with 12 bases between. The CDR3 runs 16 residues. The germline V gene has CDR1 LGHNA and CDR2 YNFKEQ. CDR3 loop: CASSQEKWGFTGELFF. CDR3 coding DNA: TGTGCCAGCAGCCAAGAGAAATGGGGTTTCACCGGGGAGCTGTTTTTT.

The V gene is TRBV18, the J gene TRBJ2-4; D ambiguous. The CDR3 length is 15 residues. The germline gives CDR1 KGHSH, CDR2 LQKENI. V shed 3 bases and J shed 1 base, with 10 bases lying between them. This CDR3 reads CASSPAEGAKNIQYF. The DNA of the CDR3 is TGTGCCAGCTCACCGGCGGAAGGGGCCAAAAACATTCAGTACTTC. The whole variable domain, filled in from reference TRBV18 and TRBJ2-4, reads NAGVMQNPRHLVRRRGQEARLRCSPMKGHSHVYWYRQLPEEGLKFMVYLQKENIIDESGMPKERFSAEFPKEGPSILRIQQVVRGDSAAYFCASSPAEGAKNIQYFGAGTRLSVL.

The V call is TRBV18, the J call TRBJ1-3; D gene uncertain. V was clipped by 3 bases and J by 0 bases, with 9 bases between them. Germline CDR1 reads KGHSH; CDR2 reads LQKENI. The CDR3 consists of 15 residues. CDR3 sequence: CASSPEGYSGNTIYF. In DNA form, the CDR3 reads TGTGCCAGCTCACCTGAGGGCTACTCTGGAAACACCATATATTTT.

The chain links TRBV18 to TRBJ1-1; a weak D match, TRBD1 (5 bases). Trimming took off 2 bases at V and 8 bases at J, with 12 bases between the two ends. The CDR3 is 13 residues long. Germline V gene sequence: CDR1 KGHSH, CDR2 LQKENI. This CDR3 reads CASSPGAGREAFF. CDR3 DNA sequence: TGTGCCAGCTCACCAGGGGCAGGGAGGGAAGCTTTCTTT.